This entry lists 25 T cell receptor beta chains sequenced from one sample in a study of long-term antiretroviral therapy in people with HIV. Investigators performed immunoSEQ version v3.0 at survey level. Assay used: immunoSEQ multiplex PCR; TCRdb lists only in-frame clones, some missing. The table records over 15,000 clones, around 81% of them present only once. This material consisted of unsorted PBMCs, taken 0.1 years before starting antiretroviral therapy. The receptors originated from a man younger than 30 with HIV.

The rearrangement links TRBV9 to TRBJ1-4; no reliable D call. V gave up 0 bases and J gave up 0 bases, with 3 bases separating them. The CDR3 consists of 14 residues. Per germline, CDR1 SGDLS and CDR2 YYNGEE. The CDR3 region has the DNA TGTGCCAGCAGCGTAGACGCAACTAATGAAAAACTGTTTTTT. Translation gives CASSVDATNEKLFF.

J is TRBJ1-5 and V is TRBV4-2; D is uncertain. From germline, CDR1 is LGHNA and CDR2 YNFKEQ. The V gene lost 2 bases and the J gene lost 7 bases, with 9 bases spanning the gap. The CDR3 contains 13 residues. CDR3 amino acids: CASSQRTGQPQHF. CDR3 nucleotide sequence: TGTGCCAGCAGCCAAAGGACGGGGCAGCCCCAGCATTTT.

The chain uses TRBV6-1 and TRBJ2-6; D is undetermined. Trimming left V 4 bases short and J 0 bases short, with 16 bases between. The CDR3 spans 18 residues. Germline loops: CDR1 MNHNS, CDR2 SASEGT. For the CDR3, the DNA is TGTGCCAGCAGTGGAGAGGTCGGGCTATACTCTGGGGCCAACGTCCTGACTTTC. It is translated as CASSGEVGLYSGANVLTF.

This clone was counted a few times. This chain uses TRBV6-5 with TRBJ1-2; 7 bases agree with TRBD1. This CDR3 comprises 15 residues. In germline, CDR1 is MNHEY, CDR2 SVGAGI. V shed 6 bases, J shed 0 bases, and the junction held 7 bases outside the gene matches. In nucleotides, the CDR3 is TGTGCCAGCAGGCCCTCAGGACAGGCTAACTATGGCTACACCTTC. Amino acids: CASRPSGQANYGYTF.

The V gene is TRBV9, the J gene TRBJ2-1; the match to TRBD2 covers 8 bases. The germline CDR1 and CDR2 sequences are SGDLS and YYNGEE. The ends lost 0 bases at V and 6 bases at J; junction bases unmatched: 8. This CDR3 is 16 amino acids long. The CDR3 DNA is TGTGCCAGCAGCGTAGTCGGCGCGGGGGGACCCAATGAGCAGTTCTTC. Translating it yields CASSVVGAGGPNEQFF. Combining the CDR3 with reference TRBV9 and TRBJ2-1 gives the whole variable domain DSGVTQTPKHLITATGQRVTLRCSPRSGDLSVYWYQQSLDQGLQFLIQYYNGEERAKGNILERFSAQQFPDLHSELNLSSLELGDSALYFCASSVVGAGGPNEQFFGPGTRLTVL.

In this sample, this clone turned up a few times. This chain connects TRBV5-4 to TRBJ1-6; 9 nucleotides agree with TRBD1. CDR1 is SGHNT and CDR2 is YYREEE in the germline V gene (reference sequence). The V segment lost 3 bases and the J segment 7 bases; nucleotides outside the gene matches: 11. The CDR3 consists of 17 residues. Here the CDR3 DNA reads TGTGCCAGCAGCTCGCTAAGGGACAGGGATGGGAATTCACCCCTCCACTTT. Its translation is CASSSLRDRDGNSPLHF.

The V call is TRBV5-1, the J call TRBJ1-1; 9 bases map to TRBD1. This CDR3 comprises 14 residues. Per the germline V gene, CDR1 is SGHRS and CDR2 is YFSETQ. Germline trimming cut 2 bases from V and 8 bases from J; bases unmatched to any gene: 7. Here the CDR3 reads CASSFGTGLSEAFF. CDR3 nucleotides: TGCGCCAGCAGCTTCGGGACAGGGTTGTCGGAAGCTTTCTTT. Looking up the rest from reference TRBV5-1 and TRBJ1-1 gives the full variable domain: KAGVTQTPRYLIKTRGQQVTLSCSPISGHRSVSWYQQTPGQGLQFLFEYFSETQRNKGNFPGRFSGRQFSNSRSEMNVSTLELGDSALYLCASSFGTGLSEAFFGQGTRLTVV.

The chain combines TRBV5-4 with TRBJ2-1; 11 nucleotides align to TRBD2. Looked up from germline, CDR1 is SGHNT and CDR2 is YYREEE (reference sequence). The CDR3 runs 16 residues. Trimming took 4 bases from V and 4 from J; bases not matched to a gene: 7. The CDR3 DNA is TGTGCCAGCAGCACGACGGGGACTAGCGGTTACAATGAGCAGTTCTTC. Its translation is CASSTTGTSGYNEQFF.

The chain combines TRBV7-9 with TRBJ2-3, with D perhaps TRBD2 (6 bases). Germline V CDR1 and CDR2: SEHNR, FQNEAQ (reference sequence). V lost 4 bases and J 1 base, leaving 6 bases between the germline ends. The CDR3 has 13 residues. Here the CDR3 reads CASSSGGTDTQYF. Here the CDR3 DNA reads TGTGCCAGCAGCTCGGGGGGCACAGATACGCAGTATTTT.

The chain is built from TRBV6-1 and TRBJ1-5, with D perhaps TRBD1 (5 bases). This CDR3 has 15 residues. CDR1 is MNHNS and CDR2 is SASEGT in the germline V gene. V shed 6 bases and J shed 0 bases, with 12 bases lying between them. In DNA, the CDR3 is TGTGCCAGCAGGGGGGAGGGATATAGCAATCAGCCCCAGCATTTT. Its protein product is CASRGEGYSNQPQHF.

The chain joins TRBV9 to TRBJ2-1; D might be TRBD2 (6 bases). CDR3 length: 12 amino acids. Trimming took off 4 bases at V and 14 bases at J, with 16 bases between the two ends. In germline, CDR1 is SGDLS, CDR2 YYNGEE. The CDR3 protein is CASSRPGDSKFF. CDR3 in DNA: TGTGCCAGCAGCCGACCGGGGGACTCAAAGTTCTTC.

This chain connects TRBV19 to TRBJ1-1; the D is unclear. Per the germline V gene, CDR1 is LNHDA and CDR2 is SQIVND (reference sequence). The ends were cut back, 7 bases at V and 9 bases at J, with 18 bases in the middle. The CDR3 is 13 residues long. CDR3 in DNA: TGTGCCAGTAAGGACGGCCTTGTACCCCAAGCTTTCTTT. The encoded protein is CASKDGLVPQAFF.

The chain combines TRBV18 with TRBJ2-5; 9 positions agree with TRBD1. Germline trimming cut 3 bases from V and 4 bases from J; bases unmatched to any gene: 6. The CDR3 extends over 15 amino acids. The germline V gene encodes CDR1 KGHSH and CDR2 LQKENI. Here the CDR3 DNA reads TGTGCCAGCTCACCTCCGGACAGGGGCAGAGAGACCCAGTACTTC. Residues: CASSPPDRGRETQYF. Supplemented by reference TRBV18 and TRBJ2-5, the full variable domain reads NAGVMQNPRHLVRRRGQEARLRCSPMKGHSHVYWYRQLPEEGLKFMVYLQKENIIDESGMPKERFSAEFPKEGPSILRIQQVVRGDSAAYFCASSPPDRGRETQYFGPGTRLLVL.

The DNA for the CDR3 is TGCGCCAGCAGCCAAGAAACAGTGAACACTGAAGCTTTCTTT. Protein product: CASSQETVNTEAFF. The V call is TRBV4-3, the J call TRBJ1-1; D unresolved. V gave up 0 bases and J gave up 0 bases, with 5 bases separating them. CDR3 length: 14 residues. CDR1 and CDR2 from the germline V gene are LGHNA and YSLEER.

The V gene is TRBV7-9, the J gene TRBJ1-1, with TRBD1 matching 7 bases. Germline assignment: CDR1 SEHNR and CDR2 FQNEAQ (reference sequence). There are 14 residues in the CDR3. V was clipped by 3 bases and J by 4 bases; unmatched bases: 5. The CDR3 is CASSFAQGLTEAFF. The DNA of the CDR3 is TGTGCCAGCAGCTTTGCACAGGGGCTCACTGAAGCTTTCTTT.

The V and J genes are TRBV5-1 and TRBJ1-3; D is uncertain. Trimming removed 0 bases at V and 0 bases at J, with 10 bases between. The length of the CDR3 is 16 residues. Germline V gene lookup returns CDR1 SGHRS and CDR2 YFSETQ. The CDR3 here is CASSLGSPGSGNTIYF. DNA for the CDR3: TGCGCCAGCAGCTTGGGTTCGCCGGGCTCTGGAAACACCATATATTTT.

The J gene is TRBJ2-3, the V gene TRBV7-2; D gene uncertain. Germline CDR1 is SGHTA and CDR2 is FQGNSA. V was cut by 5 bases and J by 5 bases, with 8 bases left in between. The CDR3 is 12 amino acids. CDR3 amino acids: CASSPTQDTQYF. The DNA of the CDR3 is TGTGCCAGCAGCCCTACCCAAGATACGCAGTATTTT.

This chain connects TRBV4-3 to TRBJ2-7; 13 bases line up with TRBD2. CDR3 length: 17 residues. The germline V gene has CDR1 LGHNA and CDR2 YSLEER. With V trimmed by 1 base and J by 3 bases, 6 bases remained unmatched. CDR3: CASSQGGLAGPSYEQYF. The CDR3 DNA is TGCGCCAGCAGCCAAGGGGGACTAGCGGGGCCGAGCTACGAGCAGTACTTC.

The chain uses TRBV4-3 and TRBJ2-7; D perhaps matches TRBD2 (5 bases). Trimming shortened V by 4 bases and J by 0 bases, and 13 bases separated the two germline ends. The CDR3 has 15 amino acids. CDR1 is LGHNA and CDR2 is YSLEER in the germline V gene. DNA of the CDR3: TGCGCCAGCAGCCCCGCCCTAGCTGTCTCCTACGAGCAGTACTTC. Protein sequence: CASSPALAVSYEQYF.

The chain couples TRBV27 to TRBJ2-6, with D possibly TRBD2 on 5 matching bases. The V gene lost 4 bases and the J gene lost 3 bases, with 10 bases spanning the gap. There are 15 residues in the CDR3. The germline V gene encodes CDR1 MNHEY and CDR2 SMNVEV (reference sequence). This chain's CDR3 is CASSSREFGANVLTF. For the CDR3, the DNA is TGTGCCAGCAGTTCGAGGGAATTTGGGGCCAACGTCCTGACTTTC.

J is TRBJ1-1 and V is TRBV30; tentative D call: TRBD1 (5 bases). CDR1 and CDR2 from the germline V gene are GTSNPN and SVGIG (reference sequence). Trimming removed 4 bases from V and 0 bases from J, with 18 bases in between. This CDR3 spans 16 amino acids. CDR3 in DNA: TGTGCCTGGAAGGACCGATTTCGGGGCATGAACACTGAAGCTTTCTTT. Its protein product is CAWKDRFRGMNTEAFF. The whole variable domain, filled in from reference TRBV30 and TRBJ1-1, reads SQTIHQWPATLVQPVGSPLSLECTVEGTSNPNLYWYRQAAGRGLQLLFYSVGIGQISSEVPQNLSASRPQDRQFILSSKKLLLSDSGFYLCAWKDRFRGMNTEAFFGQGTRLTVV.

The chain carries TRBV7-3 and TRBJ2-7; D is undetermined. Trimming removed 4 bases at V and 7 bases at J, with 14 bases between. Looked up from germline, CDR1 is SGHTA and CDR2 is FQGTGA. The CDR3 is 13 residues long. The CDR3 DNA reads as TGTGCCAGCAGCTCCATCCTCGGACCGGAGCAGTACTTC. It specifies CASSSILGPEQYF.

The CDR3 coding sequence is TGTGCCAGCAGTGACGAGGCGGGCAATCAGCCCCAGCATTTT. It codes for CASSDEAGNQPQHF. The rearrangement links TRBV6-4 to TRBJ1-5, with D unresolved. V lost 2 bases to trimming and J lost 2 bases, with 7 bases between them. The germline CDR1 and CDR2 sequences are MRHNA and SNTAGT. The CDR3 covers 14 residues.

The chain employs TRBV4-1 and TRBJ1-5; no clear D. Looked up from germline, CDR1 is MGHRA and CDR2 is YSYEKL. This CDR3 is 14 amino acids long. The V gene lost 3 bases and the J gene lost 7 bases, with 13 bases spanning the gap. The CDR3 DNA reads as TGCGCCAGCAGCCAGCCCTTAATGGACCAGCCCCAGCATTTT. Encoded protein: CASSQPLMDQPQHF.

The V and J genes are TRBV15 and TRBJ1-4; 7 bases align to TRBD1. CDR3 size: 15 residues. V was pared by 1 base and J by 5 bases, with 4 bases of the junction left unmatched. Looked up from germline, CDR1 is LNHNV and CDR2 is YYDKDF (reference sequence). CDR3 sequence reads: CATSRGGQKNEKLFF. CDR3 coding DNA: TGTGCCACCAGCAGAGGGGGACAGAAGAATGAAAAACTGTTTTTT.